A selection of T cell receptor beta chains follows, all from one sample in a study of blood T cell repertoires in COVID-19. Only in-frame clones appear in the TCRdb table, and some are missing; sequencing was by immunoSEQ multiplex PCR. The sample lists 60,000 or so clones, 80% to 90% seen once, with around 4.8% in the top ten. The specimen was peripheral blood. These receptors were taken from a man between 60 and 75 years old with acute or convalescent COVID-19. Each CDR3 is given with its conserved first and last residue. A D gene is named only where the DNA matches it firmly. Clone sizes are given selectively: once, few, many, or a class where the clone is expanded.

size	length	D	V	J	DNA	CDR3
NA	15	TRBD1	TRBV6-5	TRBJ1-3	TGTGCCAGCAACGGCAGGGGGTTCTCTGGAAACACCATATATTTT	CASNGRGFSGNTIYF
once	16	TRBD2	TRBV9	TRBJ2-3	TGTGCCAGCAGCGTCGGACTAGCCAGAAGAGGGGATACGCAGTATTTT	CASSVGLARRGDTQYF
few	11	NA	TRBV10-2	TRBJ1-3	TGCGCCAGCAGTCCGGGAAACACCATATATTTT	CASSPGNTIYF
NA	14	TRBD2	TRBV5-1	TRBJ2-1	TGCGCCAGCAGCCGGACTAGCGGGAGTAGTGAGCAGTTCTTC	CASSRTSGSSEQFF
NA	15	TRBD1	TRBV5-1	TRBJ1-2	TGCGCCAGCAGCTTATACAGGGGGCAGGAGTATGGCTACACCTTC	CASSLYRGQEYGYTF
NA	13	NA	TRBV10-1	TRBJ1-1	TGCGCCAGCAGTCTACAGAGGAACACTGAAGCTTTCTTT	CASSLQRNTEAFF
NA	17	TRBD2	TRBV10-3	TRBJ2-3	TGTGCCATCAGGAAGACTAGCGGGGGCCGTAGCACAGATACGCAGTATTTT	CAIRKTSGGRSTDTQYF
NA	17	TRBD1	TRBV5-4	TRBJ2-2	TGTGCCAGCAGCTTGGCCCCGGACAGGGTGAACACCGGGGAGCTGTTTTTT	CASSLAPDRVNTGELFF
NA	14	NA	TRBV7-3	TRBJ1-6	TGTGCCAGCAGCTTATTTCAGGGTGGTTCACCCCTCCACTTT	CASSLFQGGSPLHF
NA	15	NA	TRBV27	TRBJ1-2	NA	CASSFLAGGWYGYTF